A single sample is the source of the 18 T cell receptor beta chains below, sequenced in a study of OX40 agonist ivuxolimab in advanced cancers. Library preparation employed the immunoSEQ multiplex PCR assay. Drawn from immuneACCESS, this table holds only the in-frame rearrangements with V and J called that TCRdb kept. Clones are partly lost; checked studies trace under half to an unresolved V gene and leave the rest unexplained. The sample table shows under 85,000 clones, and around 88% are seen once. The top ten clones comprise roughly 0.59% of the sample. Sequencing used CD4+ or CD8+ T cells sorted from blood, obtained in a trial of the OX40 agonist ivuxolimab. Receptor source: an adult with an advanced solid tumor such as melanoma, head and neck, liver or kidney cancer.

This clone was observed a handful of times. CDR3 nucleotides: TGTGCCAGCAGTGTGGGGGGCTCTGGTCAGCCCCAGCATTTT. It codes for CASSVGGSGQPQHF. The rearrangement links TRBV2 to TRBJ1-5, with a weak D call TRBD1 (6 bases). The V gene lost 4 bases and the J gene lost 6 bases, with 13 bases spanning the gap. The CDR3 contains 14 residues. Germline-derived CDR1 and CDR2 are SNHLY and FYNNEI.

The rearrangement joins TRBV18 to TRBJ2-1, with 10 nucleotides matching TRBD1. V trimming: 6 bases; J trimming: 5 bases; junction bases outside the gene matches: 7. The CDR3 covers 15 residues. Germline V gene sequence: CDR1 KGHSH, CDR2 LQKENI. In DNA, the CDR3 is TGTGCCAGCTCGCTGACAGGGGGCAGTAACAATGAGCAGTTCTTC. Translation gives CASSLTGGSNNEQFF.

The chain is built from TRBV2 and TRBJ2-5; 11 positions match TRBD2. V was pared by 5 bases and J by 5 bases, with 4 bases of the junction left unmatched. CDR3 length equals 14 residues. Germline V lookup: CDR1 SNHLY, CDR2 FYNNEI. The CDR3 nucleotides read TGTGCCAGCAGTTTAGCGGGGGGGCTTGAGACCCAGTACTTC. Translated: CASSLAGGLETQYF.

The count of this clone is one. CDR3 nucleotide sequence: TGTGCCAGCAGCTTACCCCCCACAGATACGCAGTATTTT. Translated: CASSLPPTDTQYF. This sequence joins TRBV11-3 and TRBJ2-3; unclear D gene. The V end lost 2 bases, the J end lost 2 bases, and 5 bases lay between the germline ends. The CDR3 consists of 13 residues. The germline gives CDR1 SGHNT, CDR2 YENEEA.

The chain uses TRBV20-1 and TRBJ2-3; D gene unclear. V lost 8 bases and J lost 5, with 8 bases in between. This CDR3 is 10 amino acids long. Germline assignment: CDR1 DFQATT and CDR2 SNEGSKA (reference sequence). CDR3 nucleotide sequence: TGCAGTCAGTTTAAAGATACGCAGTATTTT. Encoded protein: CSQFKDTQYF.

In DNA form, the CDR3 reads TGTGCCAGCAGTTTGGCACGAGGGGCGGTAGGAGAGACCCAGTACTTC. Translating gives CASSLARGAVGETQYF. V gene TRBV28 combines with J gene TRBJ2-5; D is possibly TRBD1 or TRBD2 (5 bases each). The CDR3 is 16 residues long. Germline CDR1 and CDR2: MDHEN and SYDVKM. The V end lost 3 bases, the J end lost 4 bases, and 18 bases lay between the germline ends. The full variable domain, its missing parts supplied by reference TRBV28 and TRBJ2-5, is DVKVTQSSRYLVKRTGEKVFLECVQDMDHENMFWYRQDPGLGLRLIYFSYDVKMKEKGDIPEGYSVSREKKERFSLILESASTNQTSMYLCASSLARGAVGETQYFGPGTRLLVL.

V and J are TRBV5-1 and TRBJ1-2; TRBD1 aligns across 10 bases. The CDR3 runs to 15 residues. Trimming removed 0 bases from V and 6 bases from J; junction bases left unmatched: 5. Germline V gene lookup returns CDR1 SGHRS and CDR2 YFSETQ. For the CDR3, the DNA is TGCGCCAGCAGCTTGGGGGGACAGGGGTTTAATGGCTACACCTTC. The encoded protein is CASSLGGQGFNGYTF.

The CDR3 protein is CASSFEVDNQPQHF. CDR3 sequence (DNA): TGTGCCAGCAGCTTTGAGGTAGACAATCAGCCCCAGCATTTT. The gene calls are TRBV5-8 and TRBJ1-5; D is unresolved. The CDR3 has 14 amino acids. Germline CDR1 SGHTS, CDR2 YDEGEE. The V end lost 2 bases, the J end lost 3 bases, and 9 bases lay between the germline ends.

V is TRBV6-1 and J is TRBJ2-3, with TRBD1 identical over 9 bases. The CDR3 has 13 residues. Germline assignment: CDR1 MNHNS and CDR2 SASEGT. The trim removed 8 bases at V and 6 bases at J, leaving 6 bases unmatched. The DNA of the CDR3 is TGTGCCAGCCGACAGGGGGGGGTGGATACGCAGTATTTT. Translation gives CASRQGGVDTQYF.

The chain uses TRBV25-1 and TRBJ1-1; 9 bases are shared with TRBD1. Germline V lookup: CDR1 MGHDK, CDR2 SYGVNS. V was pared by 8 bases and J by 3 bases, with 4 bases of the junction left unmatched. CDR3 length: 13 amino acids. The CDR3 nucleotides read TGTGCCAGCCGGGGACAGGGTGACACTGAAGCTTTCTTT. This gives the protein CASRGQGDTEAFF.

This rearrangement joins TRBV5-6 to TRBJ2-1; D is ambiguous. CDR3 length: 12 residues. Trimming stripped 3 bases from V and 7 bases from J, with 8 bases between. In germline, CDR1 is SGHDT, CDR2 YYEEEE. The CDR3 nucleotides read TGTGCCAGCAGCTCTGACACAAATGAGCAGTTCTTC. Its translation is CASSSDTNEQFF.

With respect to this clone: A read error is likely, as this CDR3 ends without the conserved phenylalanine or tryptophan. V and J are TRBV5-4 and TRBJ1-2, with TRBD1 matching 9 bases. Germline trimming cut 4 bases from V and 7 bases from J; bases unmatched to any gene: 8. CDR1 and CDR2 (germline): SGHNT, YYREEE (reference sequence). The CDR3 has 14 residues. Here the CDR3 reads CASSKGQGAPGYTL. CDR3 in DNA: TGTGCCAGCAGCAAGGGACAGGGAGCCCCTGGCTACACCCTC.

The chain is built from TRBV19 and TRBJ1-1; D uncertain. Germline V gene sequence: CDR1 LNHDA, CDR2 SQIVND (reference sequence). Trimming pared 6 bases from V and 2 bases from J, leaving 10 bases between. CDR3 length: 13 residues. The CDR3 DNA reads as TGTGCCAGTAGACCCCAGGTCAACACTGAAGCTTTCTTT. As protein: CASRPQVNTEAFF.

The chain combines TRBV10-2 with TRBJ2-1, with a weak D call TRBD2 (5 bases). V lost 6 bases, J lost 1 base, and 13 bases lay in between. The CDR3 sequence is 15 residues long. Per the germline V gene, CDR1 is WSHSY and CDR2 is SAAADI. The CDR3 loop is CASSPEAVSYNEQFF. CDR3 in DNA: TGCGCCAGCAGCCCGGAGGCAGTGTCCTACAATGAGCAGTTCTTC.

The rearrangement links TRBV5-4 to TRBJ1-4, with no clear D. Germline V lookup: CDR1 SGHNT, CDR2 YYREEE (reference sequence). The CDR3 sequence is 17 residues long. The V end lost 3 bases, the J end lost 5 bases, and 20 bases lay between the germline ends. CDR3: CASSSPGVGVENEKLFF. CDR3 DNA sequence: TGTGCCAGCAGCTCTCCCGGCGTTGGGGTTGAGAATGAAAAACTGTTTTTT. The variable domain in full, with the rest retrieved from reference TRBV5-4 and TRBJ1-4, is ETGVTQSPTHLIKTRGQQVTLRCSSQSGHNTVSWYQQALGQGPQFIFQYYREEENGRGNFPPRFSGLQFPNYSSELNVNALELDDSALYLCASSSPGVGVENEKLFFGSGTQLSVL.

The chain employs TRBV7-9 and TRBJ1-4; a weak D match, TRBD1 (6 bases). The CDR3 contains 15 residues. CDR1 is SEHNR and CDR2 is FQNEAQ in the germline V gene (reference sequence). V lost 1 base, J lost 7 bases, and 13 bases lay in between. Here the CDR3 reads CASSLGTASSEKLFF. CDR3 DNA: TGTGCCAGCAGCTTAGGGACAGCTTCCTCTGAAAAACTGTTTTTT.

Here the CDR3 reads CASSPGTDTEAFF. In DNA form, the CDR3 reads TGCGCCAGCAGCCCCGGGACGGACACTGAAGCTTTCTTT. The chain carries TRBV5-1 and TRBJ1-1, with D possibly being TRBD1 (5 bases). The CDR3 extends over 13 amino acids. Germline-derived CDR1 and CDR2 are SGHRS and YFSETQ. The V end lost 4 bases, the J end lost 3 bases, and 10 bases lay between the germline ends. Based on the CDR3 plus reference TRBV5-1 and TRBJ1-1, the full variable domain is KAGVTQTPRYLIKTRGQQVTLSCSPISGHRSVSWYQQTPGQGLQFLFEYFSETQRNKGNFPGRFSGRQFSNSRSEMNVSTLELGDSALYLCASSPGTDTEAFFGQGTRLTVV.

The chain carries TRBV4-1 and TRBJ2-6; 7 nucleotides line up with TRBD1. V shed 3 bases and J 4 bases; nucleotides not matched to a gene: 12. The CDR3 is 18 amino acids. Germline assignment: CDR1 MGHRA and CDR2 YSYEKL. The CDR3 protein is CASSHPFTGVGGANVLTF. CDR3 DNA: TGCGCCAGCAGCCACCCTTTCACAGGGGTGGGGGGGGCCAACGTCCTGACTTTC.